The clone carrying this T cell receptor beta chain came up many times. Its antigen is currently unknown. Healthy Caucasians alone served as donors. This entry belongs to a study of identical twins. Study-wide results and limits: Models underpredicted monozygotic twin sharing of out-of-frame TCR alpha. The more abundant beta clonotypes in cord blood had fewer insertions, and memory repertoires did not show this. Out-of-frame beta chain sequences displayed weaker excess sharing between twins.

The CDR3 sequence is 16 residues long. Germline trimming cut 5 bases from V and 1 base from J; bases unmatched to any gene: 9. Per the germline V gene, CDR1 is SGHTA and CDR2 is FQGNSA. MiXCR, run by TCRdb on the 5' RACE reads, gives a single entry per CDR3 protein. The sample holds fewer than 550,000 distinct CDR3 sequences, 14% seen once. This same sample was also part of a study on yellow fever vaccine responses in identical twins.

V gene TRBV7-2 combines with J gene TRBJ1-1; 8 nucleotides line up with TRBD1. This TCR came from a woman aged 18-29 years in good health. Sequencing was done on a sample of CD4+ T cells sorted from blood. The CDR3 loop reads CASSATWTGKNTEAFF. The DNA of the CDR3 is TGTGCCAGCAGCGCAACATGGACAGGGAAGAACACTGAAGCTTTCTTT.